This T cell receptor (beta chain) originates from a study of CD8 T cells in ankylosing spondylitis (dated by TCRdb to about 2017). About the full investigation: T cell receptor beta repertoires were profiled in healthy donors and ankylosing spondylitis patients so that disease-linked TCR variants could be found. The full study cohort was made up of approximately 24 ankylosing spondylitis patients and 108 healthy donors. Peripheral blood samples were taken, and synovial fluid was additionally collected from ankylosing spondylitis patients. Broad study findings and their caveats: In peripheral blood, the disease-linked clones were found at relatively low frequencies and had a CD8+ phenotype. The disease-linked clones were reported as significantly enriched in matched synovial fluid samples from ankylosing spondylitis patients. Some motif variants had previously been reported in the synovial fluid and blood of reactive arthritis patients, which suggests shared mechanisms of disease initiation. Blood from ankylosing spondylitis patients appeared to be characterized by a TCR beta motif made up of under 10 highly homologous amino acid variants.

Trimming at the junction amounts to 2 bases on V and 5 bases on J, and the germline ends lie 10 bases apart. In the germline V gene, CDR1 corresponds to SGHAT and CDR2 to FQNNGV. From the cysteine through the phenylalanine, the CDR3 covers 13 amino acids. The sequence is cut down to CDR3 DNA, 39 bases in frame from base 1. Data came from an Illumina HiSeq 2500. Quantitative 5'-RACE with molecular barcodes was used to prepare TCR beta libraries. Processing in the source paper ran as follows. Disease-linked TCR variants were identified with a new computational method built on a probabilistic model of VDJ rearrangement. In TCRdb, the public reads were trimmed at Q25 with fastp and aligned with MiXCR, with productive beta chains retained. When rows share a CDR3 protein, they turn into one entry using the most common DNA and genes. The V and J calls and clone size are TCRdb's, not the authors'. This sample gives 250,000 or so distinct CDR3 sequences in total; more than 20% of them show up just once. Roughly 0.67% of the sample rests with the top ten.

In this sample, this clonotype turned up many times. The antigen this receptor binds is unknown. The record has no base qualities; no much larger clone is one base away. The sequence was collected from a male donor with ankylosing spondylitis or in good health (not recorded which). This chain is built from TRBV11-2 and TRBJ2-7, and the D gene may be TRBD2, 5 bases matching. Material: blood, either unsorted or a sorted T cell fraction (not recorded which). The CDR3 sequence is CASSLSLEDEQYF. The nucleotide sequence reads as follows: TGTGCCAGCAGCTTAAGTCTGGAGGACGAGCAGTACTTC.